Each of the 6 T cell receptor beta chains below was sequenced from the same sample in a study of cytomegalovirus exposure and HLA in healthy donors. The PCR contained 60 Vbeta and 13 Jbeta primers. Libraries were prepared by immunoSEQ multiplex PCR; TCRdb keeps only in-frame clonotypes and omits some of them. The table records about 160,000 clones, 82% of them present only once. The sequenced sample consisted of PBMCs. Source of these receptors: a girl between 10 and 17 years old in good health and CMV-seropositive.

This clone was counted a single time. The CDR3 DNA reads TGTGCCAGCAGTTTATCCTTCACGGGTGAGCAGTTCTTC. This sequence encodes CASSLSFTGEQFF. V gene TRBV27 combines with J gene TRBJ2-1, with unresolved D. The length of the CDR3 is 13 residues. Trimming took off 0 bases at V and 9 bases at J, with 9 bases between the two ends. Germline CDR1 MNHEY, CDR2 SMNVEV (reference sequence).

The chain couples TRBV19 to TRBJ2-1; tentative D call: TRBD2 (6 bases). The CDR3 contains 13 residues. The germline gives CDR1 LNHDA, CDR2 SQIVND (reference sequence). Deletions cut 8 bases from V and 8 bases from J, with 16 bases between. The CDR3 coding sequence is TGTGCCAGTGGGGAGACTAGTGTCGATGAGCAGTTCTTC. The encoded protein is CASGETSVDEQFF.

This clone was counted a few times. The V call is TRBV6-6, the J call TRBJ1-1; tentative D call: TRBD1 (6 bases). V was pared by 0 bases and J by 0 bases, with 8 bases between. CDR1 and CDR2 from the germline V gene are MNHNY and SVGAGI (reference sequence). CDR3 length equals 15 residues. CDR3 residues: CASSYSGTLNTEAFF. The CDR3 DNA is TGTGCCAGCAGTTACTCGGGGACATTGAACACTGAAGCTTTCTTT.

The gene calls are TRBV28 and TRBJ2-3, with a possible D match to TRBD2 (7 bases). Germline V CDR1 and CDR2: MDHEN, SYDVKM. CDR3 length: 16 residues. The V gene lost 5 bases and the J gene lost 0 bases, with 15 bases spanning the gap. The chain's CDR3 is CASSPQGGGSTDTQYF. The CDR3 coding sequence is TGTGCCAGCAGTCCCCAAGGGGGGGGGAGCACAGATACGCAGTATTTT. The full variable domain, with the rest looked up from reference TRBV28 and TRBJ2-3, is DVKVTQSSRYLVKRTGEKVFLECVQDMDHENMFWYRQDPGLGLRLIYFSYDVKMKEKGDIPEGYSVSREKKERFSLILESASTNQTSMYLCASSPQGGGSTDTQYFGPGTRLTVL.

The chain couples TRBV10-3 to TRBJ1-1; possibly TRBD1 for D (5 bases). Looked up from germline, CDR1 is ENHRY and CDR2 is SYGVKD. The CDR3 loop spans 16 amino acids. V lost 2 bases, J lost 0 bases, and 13 bases lay in between. The CDR3 sequence: CAISEGQGYMNTEAFF. CDR3 bases: TGTGCCATCAGTGAGGGGCAGGGCTACATGAACACTGAAGCTTTCTTT.

This chain joins TRBV4-1 and TRBJ1-2; D gene uncertain. CDR1 and CDR2 from the germline V gene are MGHRA and YSYEKL. Between the trimmed V and J ends, which lost 0 bases and 7 bases, there was a span of 9 bases. This CDR3 contains 13 residues. The CDR3 nucleotides read TGCGCCAGCAGCCAAGATTGGCGAGGTGGCTACACCTTC. It translates to CASSQDWRGGYTF.